These 9 T cell receptor beta chains were all obtained from the same sample, sequenced in a study of blood T cell repertoires in COVID-19 (dated by TCRdb to the early 2020s). Library prep was done by the immunoSEQ multiplex PCR assay. Drawn from immuneACCESS, this table holds only the in-frame rearrangements with V and J called that TCRdb kept. Clones are partly lost; checked studies trace under half to an unresolved V gene and leave the rest unexplained. The sample yields roughly 200,000 clones; 80% to 90% were counted once. The top ten hold about 0.95% of the sample. The material sequenced was peripheral blood. Every receptor here comes from a young woman who had recovered from COVID-19.

This chain joins TRBV6-6 and TRBJ1-1; D call uncertain. The CDR3 covers 14 residues. Germline CDR1 and CDR2: MNHNY and SVGAGI (reference sequence). The ends were cut back, 4 bases at V and 10 bases at J, with 19 bases in the middle. CDR3 nucleotides: TGTGCCAGCAGTTTACCGGCAGAGGGAATTGGAGCTTTCTTT. This translates into CASSLPAEGIGAFF.

V gene TRBV5-1 combines with J gene TRBJ2-2; 7 bases align to TRBD2. CDR3 size: 15 residues. After removal of 0 bases from V and 4 bases from J, the junction contained 3 bases not matched to a gene. Germline V gives CDR1 SGHRS, CDR2 YFSETQ. CDR3: CASSLVAGGTGELFF. CDR3 in DNA: TGCGCCAGCAGCTTGGTAGCGGGCGGCACCGGGGAGCTGTTTTTT.

The gene calls are TRBV5-1 and TRBJ1-1, with TRBD1 as a possible D gene (6 bases). The CDR3 is made up of 12 amino acids. CDR1 is SGHRS, CDR2 YFSETQ, per germline. V shed 5 bases and J shed 6 bases, with 11 bases lying between them. The CDR3 loop is CASSSAGAEAFF. As DNA, the CDR3 is TGCGCCAGCAGTTCCGCAGGGGCTGAAGCTTTCTTT.

This clone was seen a single time. This chain connects TRBV7-9 to TRBJ1-4; 9 bases line up with TRBD1. Trimming removed 4 bases from V and 7 bases from J; junction bases left unmatched: 10. The CDR3 loop spans 16 amino acids. Germline loops: CDR1 SEHNR, CDR2 FQNEAQ (reference sequence). The CDR3 DNA sequence: TGTGCCAGCAGCTACAAATGGGGACAGGGTGTTGAAAAACTGTTTTTT. As protein: CASSYKWGQGVEKLFF.

The chain couples TRBV5-6 to TRBJ1-1; a possible D gene is TRBD1 (5 bases). V shed 0 bases and J shed 7 bases, with 7 bases lying between them. In germline, CDR1 is SGHDT, CDR2 YYEEEE. The CDR3 consists of 12 residues. This CDR3 reads CASSLERGEAFF. CDR3 DNA: TGTGCCAGCAGCTTGGAAAGGGGTGAAGCTTTCTTT.

V gene TRBV25-1 combines with J gene TRBJ1-1, with 7 bases matching TRBD1. V lost 7 bases and J lost 1; bases outside the gene matches: 3. This CDR3 region has 13 residues. Germline loops: CDR1 MGHDK, CDR2 SYGVNS. The CDR3 sequence is CASTYRGNTEAFF. The CDR3 DNA follows: TGTGCCAGCACGTACAGGGGGAACACTGAAGCTTTCTTT.

The rearrangement joins TRBV6-5 to TRBJ2-1; 9 bases map to TRBD1. The junction had 10 bases not matched to a gene; V was cut back by 7 bases and J by 9 bases. This CDR3 has 14 amino acids. Germline CDR1 and CDR2: MNHEY and SVGAGI. The CDR3 is CASIPGQGLREQFF. The CDR3 DNA is TGTGCCAGCATTCCGGGACAGGGTCTCCGTGAGCAGTTCTTC.

The genes are TRBV3-1 (or the pseudogene TRBV3-2) and TRBJ2-7; 7 bases fit TRBD2. The length of the CDR3 is 14 residues. The trim removed 4 bases at V and 4 bases at J, leaving 7 bases unmatched. CDR1 is LGHDT, CDR2 YNNKEL, per germline (reference sequence). The DNA for the CDR3 is TGTGCCAGCAGCCTGGGCGGGGGAGCTTACGAGCAGTACTTC. As protein: CASSLGGGAYEQYF.

The rearrangement uses TRBV19 and TRBJ2-3; D ambiguous. Germline CDR1 and CDR2: LNHDA and SQIVND (reference sequence). The V and J ends lost 4 bases and 5 bases respectively, with 10 bases between them. The CDR3 contains 13 residues. Here the CDR3 reads CASSTKTRDTQYF. The CDR3 coding sequence is TGTGCCAGTAGTACCAAGACTCGAGATACGCAGTATTTT.